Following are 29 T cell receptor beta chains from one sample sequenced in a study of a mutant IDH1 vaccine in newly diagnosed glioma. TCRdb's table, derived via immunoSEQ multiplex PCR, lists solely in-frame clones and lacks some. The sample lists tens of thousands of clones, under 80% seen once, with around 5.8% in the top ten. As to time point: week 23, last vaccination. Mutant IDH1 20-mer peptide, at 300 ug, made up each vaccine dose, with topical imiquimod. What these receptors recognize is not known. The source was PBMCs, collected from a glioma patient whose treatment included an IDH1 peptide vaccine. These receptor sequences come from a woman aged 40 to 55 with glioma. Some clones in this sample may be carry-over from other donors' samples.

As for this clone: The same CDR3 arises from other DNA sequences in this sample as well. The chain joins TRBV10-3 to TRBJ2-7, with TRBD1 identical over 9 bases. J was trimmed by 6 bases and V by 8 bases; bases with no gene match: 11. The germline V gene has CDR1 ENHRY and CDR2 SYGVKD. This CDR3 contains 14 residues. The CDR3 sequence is CAISLGTGYVEQYF. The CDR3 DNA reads TGTGCCATCTCACTCGGGACAGGGTATGTCGAGCAGTACTTC.

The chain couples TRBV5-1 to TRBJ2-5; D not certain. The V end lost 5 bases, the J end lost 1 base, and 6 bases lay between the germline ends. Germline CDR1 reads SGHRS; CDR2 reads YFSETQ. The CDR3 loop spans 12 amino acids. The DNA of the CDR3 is TGCGCCAGCAGTCAGATCCAAGAGACCCAGTACTTC. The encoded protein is CASSQIQETQYF.

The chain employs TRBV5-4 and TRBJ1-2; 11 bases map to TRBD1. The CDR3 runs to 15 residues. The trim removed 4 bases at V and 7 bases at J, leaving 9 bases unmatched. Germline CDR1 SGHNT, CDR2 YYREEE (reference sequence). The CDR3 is CASSPPGQGVGGYTF. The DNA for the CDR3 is TGTGCCAGCAGCCCACCGGGACAGGGGGTTGGTGGCTACACCTTC.

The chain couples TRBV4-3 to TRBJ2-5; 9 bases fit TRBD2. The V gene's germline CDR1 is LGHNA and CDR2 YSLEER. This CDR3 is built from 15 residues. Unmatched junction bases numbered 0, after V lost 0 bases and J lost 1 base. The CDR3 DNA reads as TGCGCCAGCAGCCAAGAGCGGGGGGGCCAAGAGACCCAGTACTTC. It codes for CASSQERGGQETQYF.

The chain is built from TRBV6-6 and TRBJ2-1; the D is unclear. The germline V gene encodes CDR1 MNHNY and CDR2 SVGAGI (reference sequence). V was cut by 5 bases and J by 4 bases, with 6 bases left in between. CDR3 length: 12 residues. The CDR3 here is CASSRPYNEQFF. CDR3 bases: TGTGCCAGCAGTAGACCTTACAATGAGCAGTTCTTC.

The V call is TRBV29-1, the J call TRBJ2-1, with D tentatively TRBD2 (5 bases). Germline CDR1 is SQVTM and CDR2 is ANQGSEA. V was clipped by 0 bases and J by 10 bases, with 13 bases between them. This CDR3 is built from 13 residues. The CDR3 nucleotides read TGCAGCGTTGAAGATACCGCGGGCTGGGAGCAGTTCTTC. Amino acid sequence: CSVEDTAGWEQFF.

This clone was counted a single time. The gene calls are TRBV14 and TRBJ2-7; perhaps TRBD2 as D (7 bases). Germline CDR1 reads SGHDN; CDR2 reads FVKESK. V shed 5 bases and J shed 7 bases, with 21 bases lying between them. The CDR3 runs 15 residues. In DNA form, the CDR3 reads TGTGCCAGCAGCATATTGGGAGGGGGGCCGCGAGAGCAGTACTTC. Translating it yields CASSILGGGPREQYF.

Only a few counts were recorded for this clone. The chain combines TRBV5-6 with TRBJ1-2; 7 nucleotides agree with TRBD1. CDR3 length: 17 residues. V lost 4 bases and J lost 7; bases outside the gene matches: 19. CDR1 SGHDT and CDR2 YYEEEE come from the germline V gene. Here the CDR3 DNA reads TGTGCCAGCAGCCTGGTCGGGGGGACAGTGATACCTAGTGGCTACACCTTC. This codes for CASSLVGGTVIPSGYTF.

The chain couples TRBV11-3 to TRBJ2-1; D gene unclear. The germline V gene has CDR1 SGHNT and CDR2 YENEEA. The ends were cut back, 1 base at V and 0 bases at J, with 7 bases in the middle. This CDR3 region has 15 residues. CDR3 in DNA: TGTGCCAGCAGCTTAGCGGCCCACTCCTACAATGAGCAGTTCTTC. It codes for CASSLAAHSYNEQFF.

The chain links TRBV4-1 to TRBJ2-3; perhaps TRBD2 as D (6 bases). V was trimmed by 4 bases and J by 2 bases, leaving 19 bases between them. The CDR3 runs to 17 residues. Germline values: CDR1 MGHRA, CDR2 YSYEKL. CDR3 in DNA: TGCGCCAGCAGCCGCGGGGTATCCGTCGAAATCACAGATACGCAGTATTTT. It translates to CASSRGVSVEITDTQYF.

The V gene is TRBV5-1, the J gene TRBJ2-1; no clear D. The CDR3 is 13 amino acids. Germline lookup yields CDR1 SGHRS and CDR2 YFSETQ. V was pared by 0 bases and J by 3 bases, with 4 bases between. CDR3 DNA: TGCGCCAGCAGCTTGGGGCTCTACAATGAGCAGTTCTTC. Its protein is CASSLGLYNEQFF. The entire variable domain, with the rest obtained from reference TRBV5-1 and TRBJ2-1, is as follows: KAGVTQTPRYLIKTRGQQVTLSCSPISGHRSVSWYQQTPGQGLQFLFEYFSETQRNKGNFPGRFSGRQFSNSRSEMNVSTLELGDSALYLCASSLGLYNEQFFGPGTRLTVL.

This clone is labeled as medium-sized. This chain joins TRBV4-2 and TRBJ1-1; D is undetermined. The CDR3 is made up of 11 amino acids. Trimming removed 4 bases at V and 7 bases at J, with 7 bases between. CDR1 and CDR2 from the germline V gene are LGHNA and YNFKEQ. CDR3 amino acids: CASSRNSEAFF. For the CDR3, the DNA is TGTGCCAGCAGCCGTAATAGTGAAGCTTTCTTT.

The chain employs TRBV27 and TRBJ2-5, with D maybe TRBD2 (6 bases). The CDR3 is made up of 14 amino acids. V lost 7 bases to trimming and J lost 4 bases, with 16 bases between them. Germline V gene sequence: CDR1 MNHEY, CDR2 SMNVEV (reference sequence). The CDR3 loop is CASISPGVGETQYF. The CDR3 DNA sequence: TGTGCCAGCATCTCGCCGGGAGTGGGAGAGACCCAGTACTTC.

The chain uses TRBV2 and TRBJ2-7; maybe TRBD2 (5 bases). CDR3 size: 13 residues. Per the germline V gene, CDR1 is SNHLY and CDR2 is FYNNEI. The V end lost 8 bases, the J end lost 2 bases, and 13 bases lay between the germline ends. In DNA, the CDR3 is TGTGCCAGCGAAAGGGAGACGGCCTACGAGCAGTACTTC. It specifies CASERETAYEQYF.

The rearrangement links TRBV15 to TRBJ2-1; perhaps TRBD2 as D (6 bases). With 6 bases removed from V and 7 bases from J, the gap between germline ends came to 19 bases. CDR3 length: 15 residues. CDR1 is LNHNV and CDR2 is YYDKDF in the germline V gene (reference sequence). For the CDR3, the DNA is TGTGCCACCAGGCAGTTTAGCGGTCCTAGGAATGAGCAGTTCTTC. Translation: CATRQFSGPRNEQFF. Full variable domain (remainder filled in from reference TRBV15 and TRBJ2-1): DAMVIQNPRYQVTQFGKPVTLSCSQTLNHNVMYWYQQKSSQAPKLLFHYYDKDFNNEADTPDNFQSRRPNTSFCFLDIRSPGLGDTAMYLCATRQFSGPRNEQFFGPGTRLTVL.

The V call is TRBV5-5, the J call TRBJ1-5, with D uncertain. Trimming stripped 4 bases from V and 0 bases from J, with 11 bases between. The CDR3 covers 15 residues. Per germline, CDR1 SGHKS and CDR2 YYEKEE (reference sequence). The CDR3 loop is CASSPQADSNQPQHF. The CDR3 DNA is TGTGCCAGCAGCCCTCAGGCGGATAGCAATCAGCCCCAGCATTTT. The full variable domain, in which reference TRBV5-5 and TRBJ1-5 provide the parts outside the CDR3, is DAGVTQSPTHLIKTRGQQVTLRCSPISGHKSVSWYQQVLGQGPQFIFQYYEKEERGRGNFPDRFSARQFPNYSSELNVNALLLGDSALYLCASSPQADSNQPQHFGDGTRLSIL.

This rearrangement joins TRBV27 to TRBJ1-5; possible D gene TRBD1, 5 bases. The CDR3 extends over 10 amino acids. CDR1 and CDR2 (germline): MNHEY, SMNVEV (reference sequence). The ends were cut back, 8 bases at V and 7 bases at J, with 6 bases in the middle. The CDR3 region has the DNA TGTGCCAGCGGGGCACAGCCCCAGCATTTT. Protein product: CASGAQPQHF.

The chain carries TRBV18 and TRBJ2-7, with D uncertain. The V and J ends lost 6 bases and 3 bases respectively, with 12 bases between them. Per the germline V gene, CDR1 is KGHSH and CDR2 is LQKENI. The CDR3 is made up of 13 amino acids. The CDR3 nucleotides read TGTGCCAGCTCCCTGCCTGGGGACTACGAGCAGTACTTC. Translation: CASSLPGDYEQYF.

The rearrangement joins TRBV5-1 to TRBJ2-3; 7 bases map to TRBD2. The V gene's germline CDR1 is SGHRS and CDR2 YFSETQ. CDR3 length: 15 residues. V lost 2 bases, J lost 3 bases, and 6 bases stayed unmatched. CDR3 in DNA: TGCGCCAGCAGCTTCGGACTAGTGCTAACAGATACGCAGTATTTT. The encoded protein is CASSFGLVLTDTQYF.

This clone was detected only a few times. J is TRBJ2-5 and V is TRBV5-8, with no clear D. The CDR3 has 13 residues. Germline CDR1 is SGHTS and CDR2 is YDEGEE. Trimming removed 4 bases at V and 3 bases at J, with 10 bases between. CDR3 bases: TGTGCCAGCAGCCCCCTCACTGAAGAGACCCAGTACTTC. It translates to CASSPLTEETQYF.

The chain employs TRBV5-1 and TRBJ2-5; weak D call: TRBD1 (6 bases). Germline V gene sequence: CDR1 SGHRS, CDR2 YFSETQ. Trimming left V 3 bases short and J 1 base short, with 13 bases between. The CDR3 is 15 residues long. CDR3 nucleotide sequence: TGCGCCAGCAGCTCTAACCGGGACACCCAAGAGACCCAGTACTTC. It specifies CASSSNRDTQETQYF.

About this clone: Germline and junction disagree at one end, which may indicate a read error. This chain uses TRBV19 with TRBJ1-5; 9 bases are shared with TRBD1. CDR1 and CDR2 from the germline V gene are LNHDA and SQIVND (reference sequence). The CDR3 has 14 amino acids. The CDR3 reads CASSKGTGLRPQHF. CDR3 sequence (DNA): TGCGCCAGTAGTAAAGGGACAGGGCTTCGGCCCCAGCATTTT. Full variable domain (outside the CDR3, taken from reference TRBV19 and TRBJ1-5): DGGITQSPKYLFRKEGQNVTLSCEQNLNHDAMYWYRQDPGQGLRLIYYSQIVNDFQKGDIAEGYSVSREKKESFPLTVTSAQKNPTAFYLCASSKGTGLRPQHFGDGTRLSIL.

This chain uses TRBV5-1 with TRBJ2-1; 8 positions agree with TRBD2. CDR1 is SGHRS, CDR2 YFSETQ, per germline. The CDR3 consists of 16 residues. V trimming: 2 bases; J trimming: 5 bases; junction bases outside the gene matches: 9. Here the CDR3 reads CASSLDRLARNNEQFF. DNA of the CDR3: TGCGCCAGCAGCTTAGATAGACTAGCGAGGAACAATGAGCAGTTCTTC.

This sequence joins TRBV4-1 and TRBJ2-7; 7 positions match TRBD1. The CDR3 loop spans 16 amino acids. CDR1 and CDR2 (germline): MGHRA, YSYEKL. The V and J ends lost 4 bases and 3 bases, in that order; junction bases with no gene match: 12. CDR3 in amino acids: CASSPPSGTALYEQYF. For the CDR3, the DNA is TGCGCCAGCAGCCCCCCATCCGGGACAGCCCTCTACGAGCAGTACTTC.

The CDR3, as DNA: TGTGCCAGCAGCGATACCGGGACAGGGACATTCTCTGGAAACACCATATATTTT. Its translation: CASSDTGTGTFSGNTIYF. The gene calls are TRBV7-9 and TRBJ1-3, with 9 bases identical to TRBD1. Germline CDR1 is SEHNR and CDR2 is FQNEAQ (reference sequence). The CDR3 spans 18 residues. J lost 0 bases, V lost 5 bases, and 11 bases had no gene match.

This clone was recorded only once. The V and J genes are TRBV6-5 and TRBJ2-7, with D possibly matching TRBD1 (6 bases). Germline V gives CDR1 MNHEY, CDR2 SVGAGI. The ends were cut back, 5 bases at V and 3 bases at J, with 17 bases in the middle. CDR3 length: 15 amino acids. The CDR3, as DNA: TGTGCCAGCAGTAGATCCGGGACAACCATCTACGAGCAGTACTTC. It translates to CASSRSGTTIYEQYF.

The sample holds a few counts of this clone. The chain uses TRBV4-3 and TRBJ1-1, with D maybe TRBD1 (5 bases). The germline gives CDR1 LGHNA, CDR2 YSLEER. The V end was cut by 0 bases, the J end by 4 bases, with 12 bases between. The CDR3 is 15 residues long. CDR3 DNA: TGCGCCAGCAGCCAAGATTGGGGCACCTCCACTGAAGCTTTCTTT. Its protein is CASSQDWGTSTEAFF.

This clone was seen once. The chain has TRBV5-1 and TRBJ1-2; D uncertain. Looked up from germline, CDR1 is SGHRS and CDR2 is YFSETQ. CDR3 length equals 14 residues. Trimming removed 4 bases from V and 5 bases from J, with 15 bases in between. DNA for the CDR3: TGCGCCAGCAGCGTAGCCGGTACAGAGTATGGCTACACCTTC. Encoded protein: CASSVAGTEYGYTF.

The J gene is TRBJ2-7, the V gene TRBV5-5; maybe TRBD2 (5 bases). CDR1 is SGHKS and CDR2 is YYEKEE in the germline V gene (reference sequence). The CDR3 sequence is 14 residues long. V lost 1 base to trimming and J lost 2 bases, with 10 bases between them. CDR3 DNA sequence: TGTGCCAGCAGCTTGCTCCGGGGTACCTACGAGCAGTACTTC. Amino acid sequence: CASSLLRGTYEQYF.